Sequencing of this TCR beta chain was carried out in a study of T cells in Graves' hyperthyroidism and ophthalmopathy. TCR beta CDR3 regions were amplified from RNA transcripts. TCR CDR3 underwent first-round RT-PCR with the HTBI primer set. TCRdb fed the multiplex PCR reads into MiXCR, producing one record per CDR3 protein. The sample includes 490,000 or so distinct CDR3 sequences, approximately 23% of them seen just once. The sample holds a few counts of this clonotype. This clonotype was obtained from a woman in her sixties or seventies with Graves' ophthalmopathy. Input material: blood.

DNA of the CDR3: TGTGCCAGCAGCGGGACCACTTACTACGAGCAGTACTTC. Translation: CASSGTTYYEQYF. The V call is TRBV6-1, the J call TRBJ2-7; D tentatively fits TRBD1 or TRBD2 (5 bases each). This CDR3 is 13 amino acids long. V was shortened by 6 bases and J by 3 bases, with 12 bases between the two germline ends. Per the germline V gene, CDR1 is MNHNS and CDR2 is SASEGT.